This entry is about one TCR beta chain. No antigen is known for it. Base quality data are lacking; no much larger clone is found one base away. As encoded in the germline V gene, CDR1 is MGHDK while CDR2 is SYGVNS. Its CDR3 holds 16 amino acids, cysteine through phenylalanine. Here the CDR3 DNA is all that survives: 48 bases in frame from base 1. The cohort consisted of fewer than 700 healthy bone marrow donors. All cohort members were sampled while nominally healthy, although unrecorded immune exposures were likely present. CMV serostatus was recorded as positive for 289 and negative for about 50% of the roughly 670 cohort members, whereas no CMV serostatus was recorded for the donor in question. A peripheral blood sample was provided by each donor, and peripheral blood mononuclear cells were used for TCR beta sequencing. Genomic DNA was extracted from the blood cell samples with the Qiagen DNeasy Blood Extraction Kit.

The data are from a study of cytomegalovirus exposure and HLA in healthy donors (dated by TCRdb to between 2016 and 2019). Background on the whole study: An earlier analysis of more than 550 of the donors reported approximately 260 Gb of sequence data and approximately 120 million unique TCR beta sequences obtained from 180 million or so T cells. Along with the roughly 670-subject first cohort, a separate validation cohort of 120 different subjects was used. In an earlier analysis of 550 to 700 of the donors, high-throughput TCR beta sequencing was used to judge whether each TCR beta V gene segment behaved as functional or pseudogenic. Rather than using new phenotypic data, the later analysis identified candidate immune exposures from TCR beta sequences and from how often those sequences occurred across donors. A later genetic analysis took genome-wide SNP genotypes for about 65% of the 666 donors and used that subset as a discovery cohort. The aim of the study was to test whether cataloging public T cell receptors could identify signatures of past pathogen exposure. Across 300 to 500 genotyped donors of the cohort, an average of roughly 250,000 unique TCR beta nucleotide sequences per donor were sequenced, and roughly 20% of those sequences were non-productive. To predict cytomegalovirus infection status, the study combined high-throughput TCR immunosequencing, statistical association of individual TCRs with disease status, and machine learning. Typing coverage differed by locus: A, B, C, DRB1 and DQB1 were typed in about 620-630 donors, DQA1 in about 500, DPA1 in around 610, and DPB1 in just under 490. An early release covering roughly 640 HLA-typed donors comprised approximately 290 gigabases of sequencing data and 85 million or so unique TCR sequences. Both class I and class II loci were covered by HLA typing, at four-digit resolution. In a later analysis, previously published TCR beta repertoires from more than 500 donors were re-analyzed and high-resolution HLA genotyping was added so that TCR occurrence patterns could be studied. All discovery cohort repertoires had been generated using a single sequencing platform. The study profiled the T cell repertoires of some 610 subjects by immunosequencing and related them to cytomegalovirus serostatus. Because of strong linkage in the cohort, roughly 5 DR-DQ haplotypes were treated as single units for association and clustering. Donor age, sex, ethnicity and CMV serostatus were compiled together with the repertoire data. Of the 398 genotyped donors, 65% to 90% fell in the genetic ancestry cluster associated with self-reported Caucasian donors.

Points the paper makes about the study in general: In a later analysis, HLA-associated TCR beta chains showed more clonal expansion and lower generation probabilities than non-associated chains that were equally common. The classifier was reported to diagnose cytomegalovirus status with high specificity and sensitivity in both the original and validation cohorts. Presence/absence analyses assumed roughly uniform sequencing depth across donors, an assumption that may not hold. Several of the top co-occurrence clusters appeared to be linked to parvovirus B19, influenza, CMV and Epstein-Barr virus, according to a later analysis. The cohort was sequenced for TCR beta chains only, and without alpha or paired-chain data the features that could be detected were limited. Strong co-occurrence of HLA alleles, especially DR and DQ, made assigning TCR associations to individual alleles difficult. Most TCR sequences were observed very rarely across donors, whereas some public TCRs were present in many individuals. The study listed around 160 TCR beta chains as associated with cytomegalovirus. In a later analysis, most CMV-associated TCR beta chains were found to appear HLA-restricted, with HLA associations seemingly driven largely by CMV exposure. Broadly in line with IMGT annotations, most TCR beta V segments showed up in productive rearrangements about 87% or about 30% of the time in an earlier analysis of around 600 of the donors. Because HLA typing was unavailable for some donors at each locus, only the typed subset was used in association tests. A few of the identified cytomegalovirus-associated TCR beta chains were confirmed in vitro to be specific for cytomegalovirus antigens. Because counts were too low, 15 to 20 rarely observed V segments, including chromosome 9 orphons, were left out of the earlier analysis of 587 of the donors. A cluster of highly shared sequence variants was judged likely to be a technical artifact of the sequencing pipeline. The only immune exposure information available for the cohort was CMV serostatus. The authors suggested that the approach could potentially be generalized to other disease states and immunological phenotypes. A further reported finding was that TCR beta sequences accurately predicted the HLA-A and HLA-B alleles for most subjects in the first cohort. V-gene and J-gene trimming of TCR beta chains was associated with a missense DCLRE1C variant in a later genetic analysis, and the association was replicated in an independent cohort. Linkage disequilibrium might explain the correlated functional status among segregating V segments, but an unknown experimental factor could not be excluded. Compared with the roughly 710-donor mean, donors in an Asian-associated ancestry cluster had fewer N-insertions in productive TCRs, according to a later genetic analysis. In a later analysis, TCR association rates were found to vary across HLA loci, with the most associated TCRs seen for DRB1 alleles and the fewest for HLA-C alleles. The 87-base-pair reads could not distinguish some IMGT-functional V segments, including TRBV6-2 and TRBV6-3, so those segments were excluded. Specific HLA alleles were associated with 15,000 to 20,000 TCR beta sequences at a false discovery rate of 0.05 in a later analysis.

Libraries were constructed by the immunoSEQ multiplex PCR assay. A mixture of 60 forward primers for TCR Vbeta segments and 13 reverse primers for TCR Jbeta segments was used in the multiplex PCR. The CDR3 region of rearranged TCR beta genes was amplified from genomic DNA by a multiplex PCR assay. On the Illumina HiSeq System, the amplified TCR beta libraries were sequenced as 87-base-pair reads. The authors processed their data as follows. A later analysis tallied approximately 87 million unique TCR beta chains across the 666 repertoires, and approximately 12 million of those chains were shared by two or more donors. Raw reads were error-corrected and collapsed into unique sequences by a nearest-neighbor algorithm in which closely related sequences were merged to remove PCR and sequencing errors. Alignment of CDR3 sequences to IMGT reference sequences was used to assign V, D and J gene segments. For a sequence to be retained, at least a six-nucleotide match to both a V gene segment and a J gene segment was required. Rearrangements were called productive when the CDR3 lacked stop codons and stayed in frame with V and J; all others were non-productive. CDR3 was defined according to IMGT convention as the region running from the second conserved V-encoded cysteine to the conserved J-encoded phenylalanine. The earlier analysis of about 500 of the donors excluded sequences that lacked an unambiguous match to a single V gene segment. An earlier analysis of 587 of the donors called V segments functional above 56.7% productive rearrangements and segregating when the between-donor standard deviation exceeded 5%. To diagnose cytomegalovirus status from the catalog of TCR beta chain sequences, a statistical classification framework was built. In a later analysis, TCR nucleotide sequences were compared against IMGT/GENE-DB human TR gene sequences so that V and J genes could be assigned. The TCRdist pipeline was used in a later analysis to assign CDR3 sequences and most-parsimonious VDJ recombination scenarios. In a later analysis, each TCR beta chain was defined by its CDR3 amino acid sequence together with its V-gene family, and reads without a unique V-gene family were excluded. In a later analysis, fewer than 650 highly shared, low-generation-probability nucleotide sequences were removed to address suspected cross-contamination and a sequencing artifact. A later analysis calculated a clonal expansion index for each public chain from normalized within-repertoire ranks of inferred template counts. A later analysis computed generation probabilities with a VDJ recombination model fitted to out-of-frame rearrangements, and checked the results against IGoR. In a later analysis, hypergeometric tests were used to score TCR-TCR, TCR-HLA and TCR-CMV co-occurrence, with a repertoire-size bias correction applied to TCR pairs. In a later analysis, false discovery rates were estimated by permuting HLA or CMV assignments 20 times. In a later analysis, co-occurring TCRs were grouped using DBSCAN, and TCRdist sequence similarity was added for clustering within HLA-allele-positive subsets. Repertoires with fewer than 30,000 or more than 120,000 public chains were left out of co-occurrence clustering, as were roughly five repertoires with anomalous nucleotide sharing. TCRdb mirrors the immuneACCESS table, restricted to in-frame sequences. Some clones are absent from its copies; in checked studies, under half trace to an unresolved V gene, and the reason for the others is unknown. The V and J calls and the clone size are those of that table, but D and trimming were determined from the DNA. The sample profile shows 200,000 or so clones; over 75% of them were found once. Of the sample, about 1.2% is held by the ten largest clones.

Recombination connected TRBV25-1 to TRBJ2-5; 7 middle bases align to TRBD1. The J call may be incorrect, as the DNA end agrees better with TRBJ2-7. The sequenced material came from PBMCs. This clonotype was obtained from a human donor in good health. The CDR3 sequence is CASSGKPGQIHYEQYF. DNA sequence: TGTGCCAGCAGTGGGAAACCGGGACAGATACACTACGAGCAGTACTTC.